This T cell receptor (beta chain) was sequenced for a study of CD8+ T cells in alopecia areata. Study background: Oral tofacitinib (5 to 10 mg twice daily) was administered to treated patients.

The CDR3 length is 14 residues. Trimming stripped 7 bases from V and 9 bases from J, with 22 bases between. Germline V gene sequence: CDR1 GTSNPN, CDR2 SVGIG (reference sequence). Note on this clone: Its antigen is unknown.

Obtained from alopecia areata patients were lesional scalp punch biopsies along with peripheral blood. Regarding the study as a whole: Clonality was higher in lesional than normal scalp, especially in alopecia totalis/universalis. Sequencing of scalp samples also includes resident alphabeta T cells from normal skin.

The sequencing template was cDNA reverse transcribed from extracted RNA. TCRdb's copy holds only in-frame clones and misses some; the assay was immunoSEQ multiplex PCR. This sample has roughly 250,000 clones, with roughly two thirds found just once. The receptor's source is a human donor with alopecia areata. The J gene is TRBJ2-1, the V gene TRBV30; the D gene is possibly TRBD2 (5 bases). This material consisted of CD4+ T cells sorted from blood, taken at week 0. In DNA, the CDR3 is TGTGCCTTCGCTGAACTAGAATTCGTGGGTGAGCAGTTCTTC. Translation: CAFAELEFVGEQFF.